The 23 T cell receptor beta chains in this list originate from one sample, sequenced in a study of blood T cell repertoires in COVID-19. Generated by immunoSEQ multiplex PCR, the TCRdb table keeps only in-frame clones and is missing some. Of 200,000 to 250,000 clones listed, approximately 88% are singletons. The sample comprised PBMCs or T cells enriched from blood (not recorded which). The source of these receptors is a woman younger than 45 who had been exposed to COVID-19.

V gene TRBV7-9 combines with J gene TRBJ2-5; 13 bases fit TRBD2. This CDR3 contains 16 residues. Germline V gene data show CDR1 as SEHNR and CDR2 as FQNEAQ (reference sequence). J gave up 1 base and V 3 bases, and 2 bases lay outside the gene matches. CDR3 sequence (DNA): TGTGCCAGCAGCTTTAGACTAGCGGGAGGCCAAGAGACCCAGTACTTC. Translation gives CASSFRLAGGQETQYF. Full variable domain (remainder filled in from reference TRBV7-9 and TRBJ2-5): DTGVSQNPRHKITKRGQNVTFRCDPISEHNRLYWYRQTLGQGPEFLTYFQNEAQLEKSRLLSDRFSAERPKGSFSTLEIQRTEQGDSAMYLCASSFRLAGGQETQYFGPGTRLLVL.

The J gene is TRBJ1-2, the V gene TRBV24-1; maybe TRBD1 (6 bases). The V end was cut by 7 bases, the J end by 8 bases, with 16 bases between. The CDR3 sequence is 13 residues long. Germline V gene sequence: CDR1 KGHDR, CDR2 SFDVKD. Written as DNA, the CDR3 is TGTGCCACCAGCGTCACAGGGATGAGCGGCTACACCTTC. Encoded protein: CATSVTGMSGYTF.

The chain employs TRBV10-1 and TRBJ2-1; D ambiguous. Germline V gene data show CDR1 as WNHNN and CDR2 as SYGVQD (reference sequence). The V and J ends lost 4 bases and 10 bases respectively, with 14 bases between them. The CDR3 spans 13 residues. CDR3 DNA: TGCGCCAGCAGTGCGGCTCAGCGTGGGGAGCAGTTCTTC. Translating it yields CASSAAQRGEQFF.

V gene TRBV27 combines with J gene TRBJ1-2; 11 bases map to TRBD1. The CDR3 contains 16 residues. V shed 3 bases, J shed 5 bases, and the junction held 8 bases outside the gene matches. Germline V gene sequence: CDR1 MNHEY, CDR2 SMNVEV (reference sequence). The CDR3 region is CASSFIGQGARYGYTF. As DNA, the CDR3 is TGTGCCAGCAGTTTCATAGGACAGGGGGCGAGGTATGGCTACACCTTC.

The chain recombines TRBV7-9 with TRBJ1-1, with 7 bases lining up with TRBD1. This CDR3 is built from 14 residues. Per the germline V gene, CDR1 is SEHNR and CDR2 is FQNEAQ (reference sequence). With V trimmed by 5 bases and J by 2 bases, 5 bases remained unmatched. In nucleotides, the CDR3 is TGTGCCAGCAGCCGAGACAGGGCCAACACTGAAGCTTTCTTT. Translation gives CASSRDRANTEAFF.

The V gene is TRBV28, the J gene TRBJ2-4; D is possibly TRBD1 (7 bases). Trimming shortened V by 7 bases and J by 2 bases, and 15 bases separated the two germline ends. This CDR3 is 15 amino acids long. CDR1 and CDR2 (germline): MDHEN, SYDVKM. In DNA, the CDR3 is TGTGCCAGCAACAGCAGGGGGGCCACCAAAAACATTCAGTACTTC. As protein: CASNSRGATKNIQYF. Using reference TRBV28 and TRBJ2-4 for the parts outside the CDR3, the full variable domain is DVKVTQSSRYLVKRTGEKVFLECVQDMDHENMFWYRQDPGLGLRLIYFSYDVKMKEKGDIPEGYSVSREKKERFSLILESASTNQTSMYLCASNSRGATKNIQYFGAGTRLSVL.

The chain has TRBV7-8 and TRBJ2-5, with 14 bases matching TRBD2. The CDR3 is 16 residues long. The germline gives CDR1 SGHVS, CDR2 FQNEAQ. J was trimmed by 4 bases and V by 0 bases; bases with no gene match: 1. The CDR3 DNA reads TGTGCCAGCAGCTTAGCAGGACTAGCGGGAGGAGAGACCCAGTACTTC. Translating it yields CASSLAGLAGGETQYF.

The chain employs TRBV6-1 and TRBJ2-7; 10 positions agree with TRBD1. The V gene's germline CDR1 is MNHNS and CDR2 SASEGT. This CDR3 contains 15 residues. Trimming took 1 base from V and 7 from J; bases not matched to a gene: 7. Written as DNA, the CDR3 is TGTGCCAGCAGTGAAGGACAGGGGGCCTCGGAAGAGCAGTACTTC. Translated: CASSEGQGASEEQYF.

The chain links TRBV24-1 to TRBJ1-2; 10 nucleotides agree with TRBD1. The germline gives CDR1 KGHDR, CDR2 SFDVKD. V was clipped by 2 bases and J by 8 bases; unmatched bases: 4. The CDR3 has 14 residues. CDR3 loop: CATSDSGTGVGYTF. CDR3 nucleotide sequence: TGTGCCACCAGTGATTCCGGGACAGGGGTCGGCTACACCTTC.

The chain combines TRBV5-6 with TRBJ2-5; TRBD2 is a possible D gene (5 bases). The CDR3 totals 14 residues. Trimming stripped 0 bases from V and 9 bases from J, with 15 bases between. Germline CDR1 and CDR2: SGHDT and YYEEEE. The CDR3 region is CASSLAGPQAAQYF. CDR3 bases: TGTGCCAGCAGCTTGGCAGGACCCCAAGCGGCCCAGTACTTC.

The rearrangement uses TRBV3-1 (or the pseudogene TRBV3-2) and TRBJ2-7; tentative D call: TRBD2 (8 bases). Germline CDR1 reads LGHDT; CDR2 reads YNNKEL (reference sequence). V lost 4 bases, J lost 4 bases, and 17 bases lay in between. This CDR3 has 15 residues. CDR3 protein: CASSPAGDRVYEQYF. DNA for the CDR3: TGTGCCAGCAGCCCAGCGGGGGACAGAGTTTACGAGCAGTACTTC.

The chain links TRBV6-5 to TRBJ2-1; TRBD2 is a possible D gene (5 bases). The germline V gene encodes CDR1 MNHEY and CDR2 SVGAGI. This CDR3 has 15 residues. The ends were cut back, 5 bases at V and 7 bases at J, with 18 bases in the middle. The CDR3 loop is CASSNLGGAWNEQFF. The CDR3 nucleotides read TGTGCCAGCAGTAACCTAGGAGGAGCTTGGAATGAGCAGTTCTTC.

The V and J genes are TRBV29-1 and TRBJ1-5; D possibly corresponds to TRBD1 (5 bases). Trimming pared 6 bases from V and 7 bases from J, leaving 22 bases between. Germline CDR1 SQVTM, CDR2 ANQGSEA. This CDR3 has 15 residues. This chain's CDR3 is CSVVLRGGREQPQHF. Here the CDR3 DNA reads TGCAGCGTCGTATTACGGGGGGGAAGGGAACAGCCCCAGCATTTT.

The chain joins TRBV6-1 to TRBJ2-7; the D gene is possibly TRBD2 (7 bases). CDR1 is MNHNS and CDR2 is SASEGT in the germline V gene. Trimming left V 2 bases short and J 2 bases short, with 13 bases between. This CDR3 comprises 15 residues. DNA of the CDR3: TGTGCCAGCAGTGAATTGGGGGGGCACGCCTACGAGCAGTACTTC. Translated: CASSELGGHAYEQYF.

V gene TRBV15 combines with J gene TRBJ1-2, with TRBD1 as a possible D gene (6 bases). Germline CDR1 reads LNHNV; CDR2 reads YYDKDF (reference sequence). The CDR3 is made up of 16 amino acids. V was pared by 6 bases and J by 2 bases, with 19 bases between. The CDR3 loop reads CATSGQGGRGNYGYTF. The CDR3 coding sequence is TGTGCCACCAGTGGGCAAGGTGGCAGGGGAAACTATGGCTACACCTTC.

Here the CDR3 reads CASSQVIAGGGDTQYF. CDR3 nucleotide sequence: TGCGCCAGCAGCCAAGTCATAGCGGGAGGGGGAGATACGCAGTATTTT. V and J are TRBV4-1 and TRBJ2-3; TRBD2 agrees at 11 bases. The CDR3 has 16 amino acids. V gave up 1 base and J gave up 5 bases; unmatched junction bases: 5. Germline V gene data show CDR1 as MGHRA and CDR2 as YSYEKL.

The chain recombines TRBV19 with TRBJ2-1; 7 nucleotides align to TRBD2. The CDR3 extends over 13 amino acids. CDR1 and CDR2 from the germline V gene are LNHDA and SQIVND (reference sequence). After removal of 3 bases from V and 12 bases from J, the junction contained 8 bases not matched to a gene. CDR3 nucleotide sequence: TGTGCCAGTAGTATCGGGAGGCTTTCTACGCAGTTCTTC. Its translation is CASSIGRLSTQFF.

V and J are TRBV30 and TRBJ2-7; 7 nucleotides align to TRBD1. The CDR3 has 15 residues. J lost 4 bases, V lost 0 bases, and 9 bases had no gene match. In germline, CDR1 is GTSNPN, CDR2 SVGIG (reference sequence). CDR3 bases: TGTGCCTGGAGTGTTAGACAGGGTGTTTCTTACGAGCAGTACTTC. Translation gives CAWSVRQGVSYEQYF.

The V gene is TRBV7-6, the J gene TRBJ2-1; 14 bases line up with TRBD2. V shed 5 bases, J shed 15 bases, and the junction held 9 bases outside the gene matches. The CDR3 extends over 14 amino acids. Germline V lookup: CDR1 SGHVS, CDR2 FNYEAQ. The CDR3 here is CASSPGTSGSRWFF. In nucleotides, the CDR3 is TGTGCCAGCAGCCCTGGGACTAGCGGGAGTCGGTGGTTCTTC.

The chain employs TRBV10-3 and TRBJ2-1; D uncertain. The CDR3 is 11 residues long. The germline V gene encodes CDR1 ENHRY and CDR2 SYGVKD. The V gene lost 8 bases and the J gene lost 6 bases, with 8 bases spanning the gap. DNA for the CDR3: TGTGCCATCTCATACGGCAATGAGCAGTTCTTC. Translated: CAISYGNEQFF.

The chain couples TRBV6-4 to TRBJ2-1, with a tentative D call TRBD2 (6 bases). Trimming cost V 3 bases and J 4 bases, with 10 bases left between them. CDR1 is MRHNA, CDR2 SNTAGT, per germline. The CDR3 is made up of 14 amino acids. CDR3 residues: CASSERLDYNEQFF. The CDR3 DNA reads as TGTGCCAGCAGTGAAAGACTAGATTACAATGAGCAGTTCTTC.

This chain uses TRBV7-9 with TRBJ1-2, with TRBD1 identical over 7 bases. The CDR3 runs to 15 residues. CDR1 SEHNR and CDR2 FQNEAQ come from the germline V gene (reference sequence). Germline trimming cut 2 bases from V and 3 bases from J; bases unmatched to any gene: 6. The CDR3 DNA follows: TGTGCCAGCAGCTTACTTACAGGGGTTGACTATGGCTACACCTTC. Translating it yields CASSLLTGVDYGYTF.

This clone has only one observation. V is TRBV19 and J is TRBJ2-3; 9 positions match TRBD2. The CDR3 covers 16 residues. In germline, CDR1 is LNHDA, CDR2 SQIVND (reference sequence). J gave up 7 bases and V 0 bases, and 8 bases lay outside the gene matches. The CDR3 here is CASSIERTSVSNTQYF. CDR3 in DNA: TGTGCCAGTAGTATAGAGCGGACTAGCGTTTCGAATACGCAGTATTTT. Full variable domain (remainder filled in from reference TRBV19 and TRBJ2-3): DGGITQSPKYLFRKEGQNVTLSCEQNLNHDAMYWYRQDPGQGLRLIYYSQIVNDFQKGDIAEGYSVSREKKESFPLTVTSAQKNPTAFYLCASSIERTSVSNTQYFGPGTRLTVL.